This entry lists 32 T cell receptor beta chains sequenced from one sample in a study of blood T cell repertoires in COVID-19. Sequencing used immunoSEQ multiplex PCR; TCRdb keeps in-frame clones, though not all of them. The sample holds about 260,000 clones, about 85% seen once. The material sequenced was peripheral blood. The receptors stem from a woman aged 45-65 years who had recovered from COVID-19.

The J gene is TRBJ2-1, the V gene TRBV21-1; the table's D gene call, TRBD1, was not cross checked with the DNA. TRBV21-1 is deemed a pseudogene. This CDR3 region has 15 residues. The CDR3 nucleotides read TGTGCCAGCAGCAAGGGACAGCCGGGACCTGTAGAGCAGTTCTTC. It translates to CASSKGQPGPVEQFF.

V is TRBV7-9 and J is TRBJ1-2, with TRBD1 matching 8 bases. CDR1 is SEHNR and CDR2 is FQNEAQ in the germline V gene (reference sequence). The CDR3 runs 16 residues. Trimming at V came to 0 bases and at J to 8 bases, leaving 11 bases not matched to a gene. The CDR3 loop is CASSLAKTGGLVGYTF. The CDR3 bases are TGTGCCAGCAGCTTAGCGAAAACAGGGGGGTTAGTGGGCTACACCTTC.

V gene TRBV7-9 combines with J gene TRBJ1-2, with TRBD1 identical over 10 bases. The germline gives CDR1 SEHNR, CDR2 FQNEAQ (reference sequence). After removal of 4 bases from V and 4 bases from J, the junction contained 6 bases not matched to a gene. The CDR3 length is 15 residues. The CDR3 is CASSSDDRGLYGYTF. DNA of the CDR3: TGTGCCAGCAGCTCCGATGACAGGGGGCTCTATGGCTACACCTTC.

The CDR3 reads CSVGEDTQYF. CDR3 DNA sequence: TGCAGCGTAGGGGAAGATACGCAGTATTTT. This rearrangement joins TRBV29-1 to TRBJ2-3; D perhaps matches TRBD1 (5 bases). Germline values: CDR1 SQVTM, CDR2 ANQGSEA. The germline V and J ends were trimmed by 6 bases and 5 bases, with 6 bases remaining between them. The CDR3 is 10 residues long.

This clone has a single count. The CDR3 DNA is TGTGCCAGCAGCTGGACAGGGGGGCTCGGCTACACCTTC. Translating gives CASSWTGGLGYTF. The chain couples TRBV5-6 to TRBJ1-2, with 10 bases matching TRBD1. The ends lost 3 bases at V and 8 bases at J; junction bases unmatched: 4. CDR3 length: 13 residues. Germline V gene data show CDR1 as SGHDT and CDR2 as YYEEEE.

The chain employs TRBV5-1 and TRBJ2-7; D is possibly TRBD2 (5 bases). This CDR3 region has 19 residues. Germline V gene sequence: CDR1 SGHRS, CDR2 YFSETQ. V was shortened by 2 bases and J by 3 bases, with 27 bases between the two germline ends. The CDR3 DNA follows: TGCGCCAGCAGCTTTAGGACTGGGTCCGACGGGGTATGGTACTACGAGCAGTACTTC. As protein: CASSFRTGSDGVWYYEQYF.

This clone has just one count. The rearrangement joins TRBV19 to TRBJ2-3; D uncertain. CDR1 is LNHDA, CDR2 SQIVND, per germline (reference sequence). Trimming left V 2 bases short and J 2 bases short, with 14 bases between. This CDR3 has 16 residues. DNA for the CDR3: TGTGCCAGTAGTATATGGGCCGGTTCCCTCACAGATACGCAGTATTTT. This sequence encodes CASSIWAGSLTDTQYF.

The genes are TRBV11-3 and TRBJ2-7, with a possible D match to TRBD2 (7 bases). V was clipped by 5 bases and J by 2 bases, with 10 bases between them. Germline CDR1 and CDR2: SGHNT and YENEEA. This CDR3 has 13 residues. CDR3 region: CASSRGGPYEQYF. DNA of the CDR3: TGTGCCAGCAGCCGCGGGGGCCCCTACGAGCAGTACTTC. The full variable domain, with the rest looked up from reference TRBV11-3 and TRBJ2-7, is EAGVVQSPRYKIIEKKQPVAFWCNPISGHNTLYWYLQNLGQGPELLIRYENEEAVDDSQLPKDRFSAERLKGVDSTLKIQPAELGDSAVYLCASSRGGPYEQYFGPGTRLTVT.

The rearrangement joins TRBV29-1 to TRBJ2-2; D possibly corresponds to TRBD2 (6 bases). Germline CDR1 and CDR2: SQVTM and ANQGSEA. CDR3 length: 11 residues. The V end was cut by 4 bases, the J end by 6 bases, with 6 bases between. DNA of the CDR3: TGCAGCGTTGGGGGGGCCGGGGAGCTGTTTTTT. Translating it yields CSVGGAGELFF.

The CDR3 DNA sequence: TGTGCCAGCAGCCGCTACTCGGGACTTAAGAATAACTATGGCTACACCTTC. Translating gives CASSRYSGLKNNYGYTF. The chain links TRBV7-6 to TRBJ1-2, with D perhaps TRBD1 (5 bases). This CDR3 is built from 17 residues. Trimming shortened V by 5 bases and J by 1 base, and 20 bases separated the two germline ends. Germline-derived CDR1 and CDR2 are SGHVS and FNYEAQ.

This clone was seen once. V gene TRBV5-1 combines with J gene TRBJ1-1; D perhaps matches TRBD1 (5 bases). The germline CDR1 and CDR2 sequences are SGHRS and YFSETQ. The CDR3 runs to 14 residues. V lost 2 bases, J lost 3 bases, and 11 bases lay in between. This CDR3 is CASSFQGTDTEAFF. The DNA of the CDR3 is TGCGCCAGCAGCTTTCAGGGTACTGACACTGAAGCTTTCTTT. The whole variable domain, remainder taken from reference TRBV5-1 and TRBJ1-1, is KAGVTQTPRYLIKTRGQQVTLSCSPISGHRSVSWYQQTPGQGLQFLFEYFSETQRNKGNFPGRFSGRQFSNSRSEMNVSTLELGDSALYLCASSFQGTDTEAFFGQGTRLTVV.

V is TRBV19 and J is TRBJ1-5; the D gene is possibly TRBD1 (5 bases). Germline assignment: CDR1 LNHDA and CDR2 SQIVND (reference sequence). The CDR3 spans 15 residues. Trimming took off 8 bases at V and 1 base at J, with 15 bases between the two ends. CDR3 DNA sequence: TGTGCCAGTGATGCTCGGGGGGTAAGCAATCAGCCCCAGCATTTT. Translation gives CASDARGVSNQPQHF. The full variable domain, completed using reference TRBV19 and TRBJ1-5, is DGGITQSPKYLFRKEGQNVTLSCEQNLNHDAMYWYRQDPGQGLRLIYYSQIVNDFQKGDIAEGYSVSREKKESFPLTVTSAQKNPTAFYLCASDARGVSNQPQHFGDGTRLSIL.

The chain is built from TRBV7-2 and TRBJ1-5; the D is unclear. The CDR3 consists of 13 residues. The V end lost 6 bases, the J end lost 3 bases, and 9 bases lay between the germline ends. Germline lookup yields CDR1 SGHTA and CDR2 FQGNSA. CDR3 protein: CASSSQVNQPQHF. CDR3 sequence (DNA): TGTGCCAGCAGTTCCCAGGTCAATCAGCCCCAGCATTTT.

The V and J genes are TRBV7-8 and TRBJ2-5; 7 bases map to TRBD1. V lost 4 bases, J lost 2 bases, and 4 bases stayed unmatched. CDR1 and CDR2 (germline): SGHVS, FQNEAQ. This CDR3 has 14 amino acids. For the CDR3, the DNA is TGTGCCAGCAGCTCCAACAGGGGACAAGAGACCCAGTACTTC. It specifies CASSSNRGQETQYF.

This chain links TRBV9 with TRBJ2-2; D is perhaps TRBD1 (5 bases). The CDR3 spans 16 residues. The ends were cut back, 1 base at V and 4 bases at J, with 14 bases in the middle. Germline CDR1 reads SGDLS; CDR2 reads YYNGEE. The CDR3 loop is CASSVTARDGTGELFF. The CDR3 DNA sequence: TGTGCCAGCAGCGTAACTGCCAGGGATGGCACCGGGGAGCTGTTTTTT. The entire variable domain, with the rest obtained from reference TRBV9 and TRBJ2-2, is as follows: DSGVTQTPKHLITATGQRVTLRCSPRSGDLSVYWYQQSLDQGLQFLIQYYNGEERAKGNILERFSAQQFPDLHSELNLSSLELGDSALYFCASSVTARDGTGELFFGEGSRLTVL.

This chain connects TRBV6-1 to TRBJ1-5; D is perhaps TRBD1 (5 bases). The CDR3 is 19 residues long. V lost 1 base to trimming and J lost 2 bases, with 21 bases between them. Germline CDR1 is MNHNS and CDR2 is SASEGT. The CDR3 loop is CASSEDLGAPGEGNQPQHF. DNA of the CDR3: TGTGCCAGCAGTGAAGATTTAGGGGCGCCGGGAGAGGGCAATCAGCCCCAGCATTTT.

The chain links TRBV4-2 to TRBJ2-3; 11 bases align to TRBD2. CDR1 and CDR2 from the germline V gene are LGHNA and YNFKEQ. Trimming removed 4 bases from V and 5 bases from J; junction bases left unmatched: 8. This CDR3 has 16 residues. This CDR3 reads CASSLFGTSGGDTQYF. CDR3 sequence (DNA): TGTGCCAGCAGCCTTTTCGGGACTAGCGGTGGAGATACGCAGTATTTT.

This chain connects TRBV5-1 to TRBJ1-1; weak D call: TRBD1 (5 bases). The CDR3 loop spans 15 amino acids. The V and J ends lost 0 bases and 4 bases respectively, with 13 bases between them. Germline V gene data show CDR1 as SGHRS and CDR2 as YFSETQ. The CDR3, as DNA: TGCGCCAGCAGCTTGGATGGGGGGTTGCGCACTGAAGCTTTCTTT. Amino acid sequence: CASSLDGGLRTEAFF.

The V call is TRBV6-6, the J call TRBJ2-5; the match to TRBD1 covers 8 bases. There are 14 residues in the CDR3. CDR1 and CDR2 from the germline V gene are MNHNY and SVGAGI (reference sequence). Germline trimming cut 5 bases from V and 5 bases from J; bases unmatched to any gene: 7. CDR3 sequence: CASSNQGAGETQYF. The DNA of the CDR3 is TGTGCCAGCAGTAACCAGGGGGCTGGGGAGACCCAGTACTTC.

This chain connects TRBV20-1 to TRBJ2-5, with 8 bases aligning to TRBD2. J was trimmed by 3 bases and V by 6 bases; bases with no gene match: 0. CDR3 length: 11 amino acids. Per germline, CDR1 DFQATT and CDR2 SNEGSKA (reference sequence). The CDR3 is CSAGGEETQYF. The CDR3 coding sequence is TGCAGTGCCGGGGGGGAAGAGACCCAGTACTTC.

This sequence joins TRBV6-5 and TRBJ1-1, with D possibly TRBD1 on 6 matching bases. This CDR3 region has 14 residues. V lost 4 bases to trimming and J lost 5 bases, with 14 bases between them. CDR1 and CDR2 (germline): MNHEY, SVGAGI. Here the CDR3 DNA reads TGTGCCAGCAGTTTCGACAGGAAGAGGACTGAAGCTTTCTTT. This codes for CASSFDRKRTEAFF.

The chain combines TRBV29-1 with TRBJ1-1, with D perhaps matching TRBD1 (5 bases). Germline V CDR1 and CDR2: SQVTM, ANQGSEA. The CDR3 totals 12 residues. Deletions cut 4 bases from V and 5 bases from J, with 11 bases between. The DNA of the CDR3 is TGCAGCGTTGGGGTGGGGGGAACTGAAGCTTTCTTT. It is translated as CSVGVGGTEAFF.

The rearrangement joins TRBV10-3 to TRBJ1-1, with TRBD1 identical over 7 bases. V dropped 1 base and J dropped 5; count of bases not matched to a gene: 7. Germline values: CDR1 ENHRY, CDR2 SYGVKD. The CDR3 is 15 amino acids. DNA for the CDR3: TGTGCCATCAGTGAGTTCGGAGGGGGCATTACTGAAGCTTTCTTT. This codes for CAISEFGGGITEAFF.

This rearrangement joins TRBV30 to TRBJ2-1; 15 nucleotides line up with TRBD2. Trimming removed 2 bases from V and 8 bases from J; junction bases left unmatched: 7. Germline assignment: CDR1 GTSNPN and CDR2 SVGIG (reference sequence). The CDR3 is 16 residues long. CDR3 sequence reads: CAWSRGLAGGLDEQFF. Written as DNA, the CDR3 is TGTGCCTGGAGTCGAGGACTAGCGGGGGGGCTTGATGAGCAGTTCTTC.

The chain carries TRBV7-9 and TRBJ2-5; 8 bases are a match to TRBD1. This CDR3 contains 14 residues. Trimming took 3 bases from V and 4 from J; bases not matched to a gene: 4. From germline, CDR1 is SEHNR and CDR2 FQNEAQ (reference sequence). The CDR3 reads CASSFYDRGETQYF. The CDR3 DNA follows: TGTGCCAGCAGCTTTTACGACAGGGGAGAGACCCAGTACTTC.

CDR3 coding DNA: TGTGCCAGCAGCCCACTAGCGGGGGTGAACTACAATGAGCAGTTCTTC. It specifies CASSPLAGVNYNEQFF. The chain employs TRBV11-2 and TRBJ2-1, with TRBD2 matching 11 bases. The germline V gene has CDR1 SGHAT and CDR2 FQNNGV. The junction had 6 bases not matched to a gene; V was cut back by 5 bases and J by 3 bases. The CDR3 is 16 amino acids.

This chain uses TRBV15 with TRBJ2-5; D ambiguous. Germline loops: CDR1 LNHNV, CDR2 YYDKDF (reference sequence). CDR3 length equals 13 residues. V lost 5 bases and J lost 1, with 8 bases in between. CDR3 sequence (DNA): TGTGCCACCAGCGGGCAGTCCCAAGAGACCCAGTACTTC. Its translation is CATSGQSQETQYF.

The chain carries TRBV5-1 and TRBJ1-2; weak D call: TRBD1 (5 bases). This CDR3 contains 11 residues. Trimming removed 2 bases from V and 7 bases from J, with 6 bases in between. Germline V CDR1 and CDR2: SGHRS, YFSETQ. CDR3 protein: CASSFRGGYTF. The CDR3, as DNA: TGCGCCAGCAGCTTTAGGGGTGGCTACACCTTC.

In regard to this clone: The same CDR3 also results from other DNA sequences found in this sample. The chain couples TRBV6-5 to TRBJ1-2; TRBD1 is a possible D gene (5 bases). V was trimmed by 6 bases and J by 4 bases, leaving 12 bases between them. This CDR3 comprises 13 residues. In germline, CDR1 is MNHEY, CDR2 SVGAGI. The CDR3 protein is CASSRAGGYGYTF. CDR3 nucleotide sequence: TGTGCCAGCAGCCGCGCCGGGGGCTATGGCTACACCTTC.

This clone was seen only once. V usage is TRBV30 and J usage is TRBJ2-7; D is unclear. The germline V gene encodes CDR1 GTSNPN and CDR2 SVGIG (reference sequence). The CDR3 spans 13 residues. The V end was cut by 0 bases, the J end by 4 bases, with 10 bases between. CDR3 in DNA: TGTGCCTGGAGTGTAATGTCACGGTACGAGCAGTACTTC. Amino acids: CAWSVMSRYEQYF.

Only one count was recorded for this clone. The CDR3 reads CASSLGGLADTQYF. CDR3 bases: TGTGCCAGTAGTCTGGGGGGTCTCGCAGATACGCAGTATTTT. V is TRBV19 and J is TRBJ2-3, with a weak D call TRBD2 (6 bases). V was clipped by 5 bases and J by 4 bases, with 13 bases between them. Per germline, CDR1 LNHDA and CDR2 SQIVND (reference sequence). The CDR3 runs 14 residues.

This clone came up once. V and J are TRBV29-1 and TRBJ2-3; D possibly corresponds to TRBD2 (6 bases). This CDR3 spans 14 amino acids. CDR1 and CDR2 from the germline V gene are SQVTM and ANQGSEA. V gave up 5 bases and J gave up 0 bases, with 12 bases separating them. The CDR3 region has the DNA TGCAGCGTTTCTATTGCGGGGAGCACAGATACGCAGTATTTT. This encodes CSVSIAGSTDTQYF.